This T cell receptor beta chain was recorded in a study of cytomegalovirus exposure and HLA in healthy donors. This clone was observed a handful of times. Antigen specificity is unknown. A multiplex PCR was run with 60 Vbeta primers and 13 Jbeta primers. Clones were read by immunoSEQ multiplex PCR, and TCRdb kept only the in-frame ones, dropping some. The profile covers around 140,000 clones, with 78% appearing a single time and around 1.5% taken by the ten largest. Overall study findings and caveats: In a later analysis, TCR beta V- and J-gene trimming was associated with a missense DCLRE1C variant. Analyses of presence and absence presupposed an approximately uniform sequencing depth across donors. No immune exposure information besides CMV serostatus was available.

V lost 8 bases to trimming and J lost 2 bases, with 9 bases between them. The length of the CDR3 is 12 residues. Germline V gives CDR1 LNHDA, CDR2 SQIVND (reference sequence). The chain links TRBV19 to TRBJ1-1; D remains unclear. The TCR sequence derives from a woman aged 18-35 years in good health and CMV-seronegative. The specimen sequenced was PBMCs. The CDR3 reads CASLGVNTEAFF. The DNA for the CDR3 is TGTGCCAGTCTCGGGGTAAACACTGAAGCTTTCTTT.